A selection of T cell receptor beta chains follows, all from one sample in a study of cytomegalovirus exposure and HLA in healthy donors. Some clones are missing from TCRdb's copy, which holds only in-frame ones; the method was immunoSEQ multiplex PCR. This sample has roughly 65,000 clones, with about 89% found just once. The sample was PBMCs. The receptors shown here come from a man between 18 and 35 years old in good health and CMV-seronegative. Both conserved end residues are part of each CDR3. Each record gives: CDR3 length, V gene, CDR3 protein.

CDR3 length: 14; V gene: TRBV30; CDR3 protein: CAWSTGMFNNEQFF
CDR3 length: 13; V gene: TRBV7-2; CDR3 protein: CASSQRTNQPQHF
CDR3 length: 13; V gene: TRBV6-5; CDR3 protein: CASRRQGNTEAFF
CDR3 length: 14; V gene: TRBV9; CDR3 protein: CASSEPAGGYGYTF
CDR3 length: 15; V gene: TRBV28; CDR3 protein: CASSRIAGGPDEQFF
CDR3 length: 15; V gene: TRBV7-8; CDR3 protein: CASSLPGSSYNEQFF
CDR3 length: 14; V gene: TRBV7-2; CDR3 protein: CASSPDRGRGEQFF
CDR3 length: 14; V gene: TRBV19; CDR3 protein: CASRGYQSGYGYTF
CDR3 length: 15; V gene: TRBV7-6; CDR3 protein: CASSPPRAGGGELFF
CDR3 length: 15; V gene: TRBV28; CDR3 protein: CASRVEAFSYNEQFF
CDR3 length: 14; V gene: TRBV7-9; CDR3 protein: CASSFPGVSYEQYF